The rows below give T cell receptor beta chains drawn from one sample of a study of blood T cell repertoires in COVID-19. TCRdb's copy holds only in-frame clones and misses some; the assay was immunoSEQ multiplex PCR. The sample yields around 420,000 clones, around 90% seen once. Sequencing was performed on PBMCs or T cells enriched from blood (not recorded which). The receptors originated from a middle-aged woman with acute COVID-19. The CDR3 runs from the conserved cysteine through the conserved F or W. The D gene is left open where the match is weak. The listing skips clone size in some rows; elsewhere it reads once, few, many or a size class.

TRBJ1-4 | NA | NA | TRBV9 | TGTGCCAGCAGCGGACAGACGCAAAATGAAAAACTGTTTTTT | CASSGQTQNEKLFF
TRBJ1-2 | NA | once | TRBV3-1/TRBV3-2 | TGTGCCAGCACCCCAAGTGGCAGGGAGGTTGGCGGCTACACCTTC | CASTPSGREVGGYTF
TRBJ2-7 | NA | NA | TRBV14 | TGTGCCAGCAGCCAAGGGCTGGTCCCCCCTTCCTACGAGCAGTACTTC | CASSQGLVPPSYEQYF
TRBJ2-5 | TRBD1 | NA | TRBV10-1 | TGCGCCCCAGGCAGGGGGCGCGACGGGGAGACCCAGTACTTC | CAPGRGRDGETQYF
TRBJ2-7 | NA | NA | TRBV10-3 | TGTGCCATCAGTGAGTCGAGTCGGTCGGCCTACGAGCAGTACTTC | CAISESSRSAYEQYF
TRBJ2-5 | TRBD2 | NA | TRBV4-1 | TGCGCCAGCAGCCAACTAGGACTAGCGGGGGAGACCCAGTACTTC | CASSQLGLAGETQYF
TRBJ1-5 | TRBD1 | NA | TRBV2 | TGTGCCAGCAGTGACAGGGGGCCCAATCAGCCCCAGCATTTT | CASSDRGPNQPQHF
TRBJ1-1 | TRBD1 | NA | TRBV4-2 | TGTGCCAGCAGCCCACGGGGACAGGGGATGAACACTGAAGCTTTCTTT | CASSPRGQGMNTEAFF
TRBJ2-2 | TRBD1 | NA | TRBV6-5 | TGTGCCAGCGGCAGGGGGCTCGGCACCGGGGAGCTGTTTTTT | CASGRGLGTGELFF
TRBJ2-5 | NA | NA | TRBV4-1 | TGCGCCAGCAGCCAAAACCCGACTAGCCAAGAGACCCAGTACTTC | CASSQNPTSQETQYF
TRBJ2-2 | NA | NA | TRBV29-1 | TGCAGCGCCCTCTCCTCGCGCGGCAGGGGAGTCACCGGGGAGCTGTTTTTT | CSALSSRGRGVTGELFF
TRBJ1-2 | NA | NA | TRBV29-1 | TGCAGCGTTGAGGGGCGGGGGAAGGGCCAAGCTAACTATGGCTACACCTTC | CSVEGRGKGQANYGYTF
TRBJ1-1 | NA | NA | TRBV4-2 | TGTGCCAGCAGCCAAGGGGACACCGAGTTTGAAGCTTTCTTT | CASSQGDTEFEAFF
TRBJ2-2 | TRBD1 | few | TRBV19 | TGTGCCAGTAGACCCGGGACAGGGAACACCGGGGAGCTGTTTTTT | CASRPGTGNTGELFF
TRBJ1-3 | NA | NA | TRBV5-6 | TGTGCCAGCAGGATGGGAGGGGCTGGAAACACCATATATTTT | CASRMGGAGNTIYF
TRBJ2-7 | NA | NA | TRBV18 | TGTGCCAGCTCACCAGGGACGGGGGACGAGCAGTACTTC | CASSPGTGDEQYF
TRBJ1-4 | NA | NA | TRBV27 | TGTGCCAGCAGTTCACGGTTCCAACAGAGAAATGAAAAACTGTTTTTT | CASSSRFQQRNEKLFF
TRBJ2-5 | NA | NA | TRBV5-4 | TGTGCCAGCAGCCCACAGGGATCTCAAGGAGAGACCCAGTACTTC | CASSPQGSQGETQYF
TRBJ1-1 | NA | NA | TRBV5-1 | TGCGCCAGCAGCTTGGTGTCAGGGGATTTCGTCACTGAAGCTTTCTTT | CASSLVSGDFVTEAFF
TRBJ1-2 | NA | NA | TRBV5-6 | TGTGCCAGCAGCTTGGTGTCGCGGGGGTCAGAAGGCTACACCTTC | CASSLVSRGSEGYTF
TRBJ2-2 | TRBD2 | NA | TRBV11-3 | TGTGCCAGCAGCTTGGGGCTAGCGGGGGATAACGGGGAGCTGTTTTTT | CASSLGLAGDNGELFF
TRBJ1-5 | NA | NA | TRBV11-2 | TGTGCCAGCAGCCAGACACCAGATCAGCCCCAGCATTTT | CASSQTPDQPQHF
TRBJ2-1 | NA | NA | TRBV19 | TGTGCCAGTAGTGATAGCCTTTACGGCATATCCTACAATGAGCAGTTCTTC | CASSDSLYGISYNEQFF
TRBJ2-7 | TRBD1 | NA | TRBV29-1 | TGCAGCGTCGGGGACAGGGCAAACGAGCAGTACTTC | CSVGDRANEQYF
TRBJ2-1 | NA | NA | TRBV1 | TGCACCAGCAGCCAAGATCTCTCGTACAATGAGCAGTTCTTC | CTSSQDLSYNEQFF
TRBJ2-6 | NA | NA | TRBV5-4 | TGTGCCAGCAGCCCAGCAGGGGCTGGGGCCAACGTCCTGACTTTC | CASSPAGAGANVLTF
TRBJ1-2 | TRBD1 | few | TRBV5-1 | TGCGCCAGCAGCTCCGGACAGGGAAGTAGCTACACCTTC | CASSSGQGSSYTF
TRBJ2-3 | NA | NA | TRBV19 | TGTGCCAGTAACTCCTACACAGATACGCAGTATTTT | CASNSYTDTQYF
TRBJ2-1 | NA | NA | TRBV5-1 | TGCGCCAGCAGCTCTGGACTGAACTCCTACAATGAGCAGTTCTTC | CASSSGLNSYNEQFF
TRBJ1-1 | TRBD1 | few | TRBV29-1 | TGCAGCGTTGTCCCACAGGGGACGAACACTGAAGCTTTCTTT | CSVVPQGTNTEAFF
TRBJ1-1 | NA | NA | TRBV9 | TGTGCCAGCAGCGTAGTAGGGGACACTGAAGCTTTCTTT | CASSVVGDTEAFF
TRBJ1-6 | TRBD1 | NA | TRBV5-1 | TGCGCCAGCAGGGATTGGGCAGGGGGAAATTCACCCCTCCACTTT | CASRDWAGGNSPLHF